A selection of T cell receptor beta chains follows, all from one sample in a study of metastatic and nonmetastatic thyroid tumors. TCRdb called clones again from the PCR reads with MiXCR. The sample lists about 10,000 clones, more than 25% occurring once. What was sequenced was tumor tissue. Receptors originate from a female donor with papillary thyroid cancer or a benign thyroid nodule (not recorded which). Some clones in this sample may be carry-over from other donors' samples. The CDR3 runs from the conserved cysteine through the conserved F or W. A clone size is listed for some rows: how often the clone was seen (once, few, many), or a class if it is expanded.

>TRBV9|NA|14|TRBJ1-2
CASSSDSGWDGYTF
>TRBV19|few|13|TRBJ2-1
CASSSTGYNQHFF
>TRBV4-3|medium-sized|13|TRBJ2-2
CASSQDQTGELFF
>TRBV30|NA|14|TRBJ1-4
CAWDSGGNDEKLFF
>TRBV28|NA|13|TRBJ2-3
CASSSDGTDTQYF
>TRBV6-1|NA|13|TRBJ2-3
CASRGIYGDTQYF
>TRBV10-3|NA|15|TRBJ2-1
CASSLFSSAYNEQFF
>TRBV28|few|15|TRBJ1-3
CASTTPGGGGNTIYF
>TRBV5-1|NA|14|TRBJ1-3
CASSTQGAGNTIYF
>TRBV24-1|few|16|TRBJ2-5
CATSDPGLATRETQYF
>TRBV4-1|many|22|TRBJ2-1
CASSQDPAGVGGGRFTYNEQFF
>TRBV20-1|NA|13|TRBJ2-3
CSATSGVTDTQYF
>TRBV4-3|medium-sized|15|TRBJ1-2
CASSREKGAYYGYTF
>TRBV30|few|15|TRBJ1-5
CAWSVRAASNQPQHF
>TRBV20-1|NA|14|TRBJ1-2
CSARSSGLAYGYTF
>TRBV27|NA|13|TRBJ1-6
CASSSGHNSPLHF
>TRBV11-2|NA|16|TRBJ2-5
CASSSTSGRARETQYF
>TRBV20-1|once|15|TRBJ2-1
CSASDAGALYNEQFF
>TRBV5-1|NA|15|TRBJ1-2
CASSLQGFEGYGYTF
>TRBV6-4|few|15|TRBJ2-1
CASSDRQSSRTEQFF
>TRBV6-2/TRBV6-3|medium-sized|15|TRBJ2-1
CASRPGLATDLEQFF
>TRBV6-1|few|13|TRBJ2-7
CASRTDLSHEQYF